This entry concerns a single T cell receptor (beta chain). The time point here: cycle 4 day 1 (C4D1), after about 6 weeks of nivolumab. Each and every patient relapsed after autologous stem cell transplantation, and patients got differing brentuximab vedotin exposure. Complete response, partial response or progressive disease made up the best responses. The data were taken from a study of PD-1 blockade in classical Hodgkin lymphoma. The CDR3 contains 14 residues. The V gene's germline CDR1 is SQVTM and CDR2 ANQGSEA. Trimming stripped 7 bases from V and 1 base from J, with 16 bases between. TCRdb keeps only in-frame clones here, not all; method: immunoSEQ multiplex PCR. The repertoire consists of tens of thousands of clones, with almost 90% occurring once and the leading ten covering 11% to 15%.

The chain combines TRBV29-1 with TRBJ2-5; D may be TRBD1 (6 bases). The sequenced sample was peripheral blood mononuclear cells (PBMCs), obtained before the fourth cycle of nivolumab. This TCR was recovered from a human donor with classical Hodgkin lymphoma. The CDR3 DNA is TGCAGCGCCTTGACCCGGACAGTCCAAGAGACCCAGTACTTC. It codes for CSALTRTVQETQYF.